What follows are 14 T cell receptor beta chains derived from one specimen sequenced in a study of blood T cell repertoires in COVID-19. Profiling relied on immunoSEQ multiplex PCR, and the TCRdb table lists in-frame clones only, not all of them. The sample has under 350,000 clones, 89% seen once. Sample: PBMCs or T cells enriched from blood (not recorded which). These TCRs come from a woman aged 60-70 years who had recovered from COVID-19.

For this clone: At one boundary the junction diverges from the germline segment, which might be a read error. The gene calls are TRBV28 and TRBJ2-5; 9 bases fit TRBD2. CDR1 is MDHEN and CDR2 is SYDVKM in the germline V gene. CDR3 size: 12 residues. CDR3 sequence (DNA): TGTGCCAGCAACTTAGGGACTAGCTTCCCCCACTTC. It translates to CASNLGTSFPHF.

The chain is built from TRBV7-6 and TRBJ2-2, with D perhaps TRBD2 (5 bases). With 7 bases removed from V and 3 bases from J, the gap between germline ends came to 15 bases. Germline V gene sequence: CDR1 SGHVS, CDR2 FNYEAQ. The CDR3 sequence is 15 residues long. CDR3 DNA sequence: TGTGCCAGCACCTTCACGGAGGCCTACACCGGGGAGCTGTTTTTT. Protein product: CASTFTEAYTGELFF. Supplemented by reference TRBV7-6 and TRBJ2-2, the full variable domain reads GAGVSQSPRYKVTKRGQDVALRCDPISGHVSLYWYRQALGQGPEFLTYFNYEAQQDKSGLPNDRFSAERPEGSISTLTIQRTEQRDSAMYRCASTFTEAYTGELFFGEGSRLTVL.

J is TRBJ1-1 and V is TRBV11-3; D call uncertain. The CDR3 length is 12 residues. CDR1 is SGHNT and CDR2 is YENEEA in the germline V gene. The germline V and J ends were trimmed by 5 bases and 7 bases, with 11 bases remaining between them. The CDR3 nucleotides read TGTGCCAGCAGCCCCGGCGGAGATGAAGCTTTCTTT. Its protein product is CASSPGGDEAFF.

This chain uses TRBV19 with TRBJ1-2, with 9 bases aligning to TRBD1. This CDR3 spans 14 amino acids. The V gene end was trimmed by 5 bases and the J gene end by 8 bases; junction bases not matched to a gene: 9. Germline CDR1 is LNHDA and CDR2 is SQIVND (reference sequence). DNA of the CDR3: TGTGCCAGTAGTTCCCGGGACAGGGACGGCGGCTACACCTTC. Translating gives CASSSRDRDGGYTF.

The chain has TRBV10-1 and TRBJ2-3; 10 bases are a match to TRBD2. The CDR3 length is 18 residues. In germline, CDR1 is WNHNN, CDR2 SYGVQD (reference sequence). The V gene end was trimmed by 10 bases and the J gene end by 0 bases; junction bases not matched to a gene: 16. CDR3 sequence (DNA): TGCGCCACCTCTAACTTCGAACTAGCGGGGTTCAGCACAGATACGCAGTATTTT. Its translation is CATSNFELAGFSTDTQYF.

The CDR3 sequence is CASRGQGTVALHF. In DNA form, the CDR3 reads TGTGCCAGCAGAGGACAGGGAACAGTGGCCCTCCACTTT. The chain employs TRBV6-5 and TRBJ1-6, with 8 bases lining up with TRBD1. J lost 14 bases, V lost 6 bases, and 9 bases had no gene match. Germline V lookup: CDR1 MNHEY, CDR2 SVGAGI. The CDR3 is 13 amino acids.

The chain couples TRBV9 to TRBJ2-3, with D tentatively TRBD1 (6 bases). CDR3 length equals 16 residues. Germline lookup yields CDR1 SGDLS and CDR2 YYNGEE. V was shortened by 0 bases and J by 7 bases, with 18 bases between the two germline ends. The CDR3 reads CASSVGVGQTMYTQYF. The CDR3 DNA sequence: TGTGCCAGCAGCGTAGGAGTAGGACAGACCATGTATACGCAGTATTTT.

The gene calls are TRBV5-1 and TRBJ1-4; 8 bases line up with TRBD1. The germline gives CDR1 SGHRS, CDR2 YFSETQ. There are 15 residues in the CDR3. Losses at the gene ends were 3 bases for V and 1 base for J; bases not matched to a gene: 2. In DNA form, the CDR3 reads TGCGCCAGCAGCTCCGGACAGGGAACTAATGAAAAACTGTTTTTT. Its translation: CASSSGQGTNEKLFF.

This chain joins TRBV5-1 and TRBJ1-2, with 7 positions matching TRBD1. The ends lost 3 bases at V and 0 bases at J; junction bases unmatched: 5. Germline V lookup: CDR1 SGHRS, CDR2 YFSETQ. The length of the CDR3 is 15 residues. DNA of the CDR3: TGCGCCAGCAGCTCACAGGGGACGGCTAACTATGGCTACACCTTC. Protein sequence: CASSSQGTANYGYTF.

The V and J genes are TRBV10-3 and TRBJ2-1; a weak D match, TRBD2 (5 bases). CDR1 is ENHRY, CDR2 SYGVKD, per germline. Deletions cut 4 bases from V and 2 bases from J, with 18 bases between. CDR3 length: 17 amino acids. CDR3 sequence reads: CAISGLAEGKTYNEQFF. The CDR3 bases are TGTGCCATCAGTGGTCTAGCCGAGGGTAAGACCTACAATGAGCAGTTCTTC.

This chain uses TRBV18 with TRBJ1-4; perhaps TRBD1 as D (6 bases). In germline, CDR1 is KGHSH, CDR2 LQKENI. The CDR3 has 17 residues. V lost 4 bases and J lost 0, with 15 bases in between. In DNA form, the CDR3 reads TGTGCCAGCTCACACTCCCCTACAGGGCCAACTAATGAAAAACTGTTTTTT. This codes for CASSHSPTGPTNEKLFF.

This sequence joins TRBV19 and TRBJ2-7; 8 bases line up with TRBD1. V lost 5 bases to trimming and J lost 4 bases; unmatched junction nucleotides: 7. Germline values: CDR1 LNHDA, CDR2 SQIVND (reference sequence). This CDR3 is 14 amino acids long. The CDR3, as DNA: TGTGCCAGTAGTGCAGGGGGCGTAATATACGAGCAGTACTTC. Its translation is CASSAGGVIYEQYF.

This clone has a single count. The chain recombines TRBV11-2 with TRBJ2-2, with a tentative D call TRBD1 (6 bases). The CDR3 sequence is 14 residues long. Deletions cut 7 bases from V and 1 base from J, with 10 bases between. CDR1 is SGHAT and CDR2 is FQNNGV in the germline V gene. The DNA for the CDR3 is TGTGCCAGCACTCCGGGACAGAACACCGGGGAGCTGTTTTTT. This sequence encodes CASTPGQNTGELFF.

This CDR3 is CASSYSGQGPYGYTF. CDR3 sequence (DNA): TGTGCCAGCAGTTACTCCGGACAGGGCCCGTATGGCTACACCTTC. V usage is TRBV6-5 and J usage is TRBJ1-2, with TRBD1 matching 8 bases. Per the germline V gene, CDR1 is MNHEY and CDR2 is SVGAGI. This CDR3 region has 15 residues. V was pared by 0 bases and J by 5 bases, with 5 bases of the junction left unmatched.